This T cell receptor (beta chain) was identified in a study of lymphopenia after photon versus proton radiotherapy. In its sample, this clone was seen a few times. Its specificity is unknown. Study conclusions and caveats: Only patients who died were analyzed for survival; proton advantage is unproven. Proton therapy kept repertoires fairly stable, unlike photons, which gained effector/memory cells. Post-nadir diversity loss with photons came from oligoclonal expansion, particularly CD8+ Temra cells.

The assay was immunoSEQ multiplex PCR, and TCRdb's table has in-frame clones only and misses some. The sample holds some 44,000 clones, about 80% seen once. V dropped 1 base and J dropped 5 bases, with 9 bases sitting between them. From germline, CDR1 is SGDLS and CDR2 YYNGEE. The CDR3 sequence is 14 residues long. The clonotype originates from a woman aged 70-85 years with pancreatic cancer. This chain uses TRBV9 with TRBJ2-2; D is undetermined. Material: peripheral blood, obtained from a patient treated with proton-based radiotherapy. Here the CDR3 reads CASSVFQETGELFF. In nucleotides, the CDR3 is TGTGCCAGCAGCGTATTTCAGGAGACCGGGGAGCTGTTTTTT.